Reported below is one T cell receptor (beta chain). Sequenced by immunoSEQ multiplex PCR; TCRdb stores in-frame clones only, minus some. The repertoire holds approximately 2.4 million clones, approximately 94% seen once, with approximately 0.13% in the top ten. CDR3 size: 15 residues. Germline V gene data show CDR1 as MNHGY and CDR2 as SVAAGI. V lost 6 bases, J lost 4 bases, and 19 bases lay in between. This sample was included in a study of shared clonotypes between healthy human individuals. Sequencing was carried out using naive CD4+ T cells sorted from blood. Subset meaning: CD45RA+ positively selected. V is TRBV6-9 and J is TRBJ2-7, with D unresolved. The sequence was obtained from a man between 18 and 35 years old in good health. CDR3 in amino acids: CASRKVALLWYEQYF. DNA for the CDR3: TGTGCCAGCAGGAAAGTGGCTCTTCTCTGGTACGAGCAGTACTTC.